This is a list of T cell receptor beta chains from one sample in a study of cytomegalovirus exposure and HLA in healthy donors. TCRdb's table, derived via immunoSEQ multiplex PCR, lists solely in-frame clones and lacks some. The sample includes approximately 88,000 clones, around 80% of them seen just once. Input material: PBMCs. The receptors derive from a man between 18 and 35 years old in good health and CMV-seronegative. Each CDR3 is given with its conserved first and last residue. D genes are given only for firm matches. Size tells how often a clone was seen (once, few, many) or the class of an expanded clone, and some rows leave it out.

CDR3nt	CDR3aa	d_gene	abundance	v_gene	j_gene
TGTGCCAGCAGCAGAGGGGGATCCTATGGCTACACCTTC	CASSRGGSYGYTF	-	-	TRBV2	TRBJ1-2
TGTGCCAGTAGTATAGTGGCCGGGGAGACGGGATACTCTGGAAACACCATATATTTT	CASSIVAGETGYSGNTIYF	-	-	TRBV19	TRBJ1-3
TGTGCCAGCAGCGTAGCCGGGTCCAAAGAGACCCAGTACTTC	CASSVAGSKETQYF	-	-	TRBV7-7	TRBJ2-5
TGTGCCAGCGGGGCATTTCTCTCCTACGAGCAGTACTTC	CASGAFLSYEQYF	-	-	TRBV2	TRBJ2-7
TGTGCCAGCAGTGAAGTAGCGGGGGCTGGGCAGTACTTC	CASSEVAGAGQYF	TRBD2	-	TRBV2	TRBJ2-7
TGTGCCAGTAGTATCGGAGGGGCCGTGGGAAACACCATATATTTT	CASSIGGAVGNTIYF	-	once	TRBV19	TRBJ1-3
TGTGCCAGCAGATCGCCACAGGGGACAAGTGGAAACACCATATATTTT	CASRSPQGTSGNTIYF	TRBD1	-	TRBV2	TRBJ1-3
TGTGCCAGCAGTCCCCCAGGTGGAGGGGGCGGCAATCAGCCCCAGCATTTT	CASSPPGGGGGNQPQHF	TRBD1	-	TRBV2	TRBJ1-5
TGTGCCAGCAGTCCCCTAGACAGCAGGACCTACAATGAGCAGTTCTTC	CASSPLDSRTYNEQFF	-	-	TRBV27	TRBJ2-1
TGCAGTGCTAGGCGACAGGGGGCAGGGACCTTC	CSARRQGAGTF	TRBD1	-	TRBV20-1	TRBJ1-2
TGTGCCAGCAGCTTGGACAGGGGAAATTCACCCCTCCACTTT	CASSLDRGNSPLHF	TRBD1	-	TRBV5-6	TRBJ1-6
TGCGCCAGCAGCACGGGGAGCGGGGGGACGAGCACAGATACGCAGTATTTT	CASSTGSGGTSTDTQYF	TRBD2	-	TRBV5-1	TRBJ2-3
TGTGCCAGCAGCGACTGCCGACAGGGGCCTTACAATGAGCAGTTCTTC	CASSDCRQGPYNEQFF	-	-	TRBV21-1	TRBJ2-1
TGTGCCAGCTCACTTCAGGGGACCTTTTTCCTGAACTATGGCTACACCTTC	CASSLQGTFFLNYGYTF	-	-	TRBV18	TRBJ1-2
TGCGCCAGCAGCTACGCAGGGGGCGATTTCTACGAGCAGTACTTC	CASSYAGGDFYEQYF	TRBD1	-	TRBV5-1	TRBJ2-7
TGTGCCAGCAGCTACGCACAGGGGGGCCCCGCCGCCGTACGCGAGCAGTACTTC	CASSYAQGGPAAVREQYF	TRBD1	-	TRBV9	TRBJ2-7
TGTGCCAGCGGAAATAACCGGGACAATAAGGGCTACACCTTC	CASGNNRDNKGYTF	-	-	TRBV9	TRBJ1-2
TGTGCCAGCAGCTTGCAGGGGTACGAGCAGTACTTC	CASSLQGYEQYF	-	few	TRBV5-5	TRBJ2-7
TGTGCCAGCAGCTCATTAGACACTGAAGCTTTCTTT	CASSSLDTEAFF	-	-	TRBV5-7	TRBJ1-1